Below, 16 T cell receptor beta chains from the same sample are listed, as sequenced in a study of OX40 agonist ivuxolimab in advanced cancers. The library was obtained by the immunoSEQ multiplex PCR assay. Imported from immuneACCESS, the table was reduced by TCRdb to in-frame sequences with V and J called. These copies leave out some clones; in studies compared against another copy, an unresolved V gene accounts for under half, and the cause of the remainder is not known. This sample lists roughly 60,000 clones; about 80% were detected once. Together, the top ten hold approximately 2% of the sample. The sequencing used CD4+ or CD8+ T cells sorted from blood, collected in a trial of the OX40 agonist ivuxolimab. The receptors come from an adult with an advanced solid tumor such as melanoma, head and neck, liver or kidney cancer.

The gene calls are TRBV11-2 and TRBJ2-4; 10 nucleotides align to TRBD1. V lost 5 bases to trimming and J lost 1 base; unmatched junction nucleotides: 5. The CDR3 length is 16 residues. Germline V gene lookup returns CDR1 SGHAT and CDR2 FQNNGV. The CDR3 region is CASSPGQGMAKNIQYF. CDR3 in DNA: TGTGCCAGCAGCCCGGGACAGGGGATGGCCAAAAACATTCAGTACTTC.

The J gene is TRBJ1-2, the V gene TRBV25-1; D is possibly TRBD1 (5 bases). Germline CDR1 MGHDK, CDR2 SYGVNS. The CDR3 has 14 residues. V was trimmed by 0 bases and J by 4 bases, leaving 9 bases between them. CDR3 protein: CASSEYGGGYGYTF. CDR3 DNA sequence: TGTGCCAGCAGTGAATATGGGGGGGGCTATGGCTACACCTTC.

This chain connects TRBV18 to TRBJ2-7, with TRBD1 as a possible D gene (6 bases). The CDR3 contains 14 residues. Germline loops: CDR1 KGHSH, CDR2 LQKENI. Trimming removed 2 bases at V and 3 bases at J, with 11 bases between. DNA for the CDR3: TGTGCCAGCTCACCAGCTTTACAGGGCTACGAGCAGTACTTC. This encodes CASSPALQGYEQYF.

The V gene is TRBV2, the J gene TRBJ2-1; D not resolved. CDR1 is SNHLY and CDR2 is FYNNEI in the germline V gene. Between the trimmed V and J ends, which lost 3 bases and 2 bases, there was a span of 8 bases. This CDR3 spans 14 amino acids. CDR3 protein: CASSDAGTYNEQFF. The DNA for the CDR3 is TGTGCCAGCAGTGACGCAGGTACCTACAATGAGCAGTTCTTC.

The gene calls are TRBV7-2 and TRBJ1-5; D gene uncertain. Germline CDR1 SGHTA, CDR2 FQGNSA. Between the trimmed V and J ends, which lost 5 bases and 3 bases, there was a span of 8 bases. The CDR3 sequence is 13 residues long. The CDR3 region is CASSPSPNQPQHF. The CDR3 DNA sequence: TGTGCCAGCAGCCCCTCTCCCAATCAGCCCCAGCATTTT.

The genes are TRBV5-4 and TRBJ2-7; TRBD2 matches 10 bases. The V segment lost 5 bases and the J segment 2 bases; nucleotides outside the gene matches: 4. Germline lookup yields CDR1 SGHNT and CDR2 YYREEE (reference sequence). There are 14 residues in the CDR3. CDR3 sequence reads: CASRLSGGAYEQYF. The CDR3 nucleotides read TGTGCCAGCAGATTAAGCGGGGGGGCCTACGAGCAGTACTTC.

The chain carries TRBV19 and TRBJ1-6; 9 bases are a match to TRBD1. With V trimmed by 2 bases and J by 7 bases, 6 bases remained unmatched. Germline-derived CDR1 and CDR2 are LNHDA and SQIVND (reference sequence). The CDR3 has 16 amino acids. The CDR3 DNA sequence: TGTGCCAGTAGTATAAGGAAAGGACAGGGGAATTCACCCCTCCACTTT. It yields the protein CASSIRKGQGNSPLHF.

The gene calls are TRBV6-1 and TRBJ1-6; D not resolved. Germline V gene lookup returns CDR1 MNHNS and CDR2 SASEGT. V shed 7 bases and J shed 0 bases, with 10 bases lying between them. This CDR3 is 15 amino acids long. This CDR3 is CASTTRASYNSPLHF. CDR3 nucleotide sequence: TGTGCCAGCACGACGAGGGCCTCCTATAATTCACCCCTCCACTTT.

This clone was found once. The J gene is TRBJ1-4, the V gene TRBV23-1, with D unclear. TRBV23-1 is labeled an ORF, and its function is uncertain. V was shortened by 0 bases and J by 0 bases, with 8 bases between the two germline ends. This CDR3 has 16 amino acids. The CDR3 protein is CASSQSSRATNEKLFF. The CDR3 DNA reads as TGCGCCAGCAGTCAATCGTCAAGGGCAACTAATGAAAAACTGTTTTTT.

The rearrangement links TRBV10-3 to TRBJ2-2, with 9 bases identical to TRBD1. Per germline, CDR1 ENHRY and CDR2 SYGVKD. The CDR3 is 15 amino acids. V shed 11 bases and J 5 bases; nucleotides not matched to a gene: 12. CDR3 residues: CAVNTGGASTGELFF. CDR3 sequence (DNA): TGTGCCGTAAATACAGGGGGCGCTTCTACCGGGGAGCTGTTTTTT.

This chain links TRBV6-5 with TRBJ2-7, with 7 nucleotides matching TRBD1. CDR3 length equals 13 residues. The V and J ends lost 4 bases and 2 bases, in that order; junction bases with no gene match: 2. Germline CDR1 and CDR2: MNHEY and SVGAGI. The CDR3 DNA follows: TGTGCCAGCAGTTCGACAGGGCCCTACGAGCAGTACTTC. Protein product: CASSSTGPYEQYF.

The chain couples TRBV6-1 to TRBJ2-7; 8 bases are a match to TRBD2. The CDR3 runs to 13 residues. V shed 7 bases and J 5 bases; nucleotides not matched to a gene: 7. The germline CDR1 and CDR2 sequences are MNHNS and SASEGT. The CDR3: CASIVAGLDEQYF. As DNA, the CDR3 is TGTGCCAGCATCGTAGCGGGACTGGACGAGCAGTACTTC.

The V and J genes are TRBV7-9 and TRBJ2-5, with D hard to call. TRBJ2-7 matches the DNA end more closely, so the J call is doubtful. The CDR3 runs to 12 residues. Germline assignment: CDR1 SEHNR and CDR2 FQNEAQ (reference sequence). CDR3 in DNA: TGTGCCAGCAGCTTTCTACCCTACGAGCAGTACTTC. Amino acid sequence: CASSFLPYEQYF.

This sequence joins TRBV6-5 and TRBJ1-2; D remains ambiguous. The CDR3 runs to 15 residues. V gave up 2 bases and J gave up 4 bases, with 14 bases separating them. CDR1 and CDR2 (germline): MNHEY, SVGAGI. In DNA, the CDR3 is TGTGCCAGCAGTTACGGGCTTACGGAAACCTATGGCTACACCTTC. Residues: CASSYGLTETYGYTF.

This chain links TRBV28 with TRBJ2-7; no clear D gene. The CDR3 is 11 amino acids. The V gene lost 5 bases and the J gene lost 1 base, with 3 bases spanning the gap. The V gene's germline CDR1 is MDHEN and CDR2 SYDVKM. This CDR3 reads CASSGSYEQYF. The CDR3 nucleotides are TGTGCCAGCAGTGGGTCCTACGAGCAGTACTTC. The entire variable domain, with the rest obtained from reference TRBV28 and TRBJ2-7, is as follows: DVKVTQSSRYLVKRTGEKVFLECVQDMDHENMFWYRQDPGLGLRLIYFSYDVKMKEKGDIPEGYSVSREKKERFSLILESASTNQTSMYLCASSGSYEQYFGPGTRLTVT.

This clone was detected once. V gene TRBV28 combines with J gene TRBJ2-3; the match to TRBD2 covers 9 bases. Germline-derived CDR1 and CDR2 are MDHEN and SYDVKM. CDR3 length: 16 residues. V gave up 3 bases and J gave up 2 bases; unmatched junction bases: 6. The CDR3 sequence: CASSFTSGHNTDTQYF. CDR3 bases: TGTGCCAGCAGTTTCACTAGCGGGCATAACACAGATACGCAGTATTTT. Full variable domain (rest looked up from reference TRBV28 and TRBJ2-3): DVKVTQSSRYLVKRTGEKVFLECVQDMDHENMFWYRQDPGLGLRLIYFSYDVKMKEKGDIPEGYSVSREKKERFSLILESASTNQTSMYLCASSFTSGHNTDTQYFGPGTRLTVL.